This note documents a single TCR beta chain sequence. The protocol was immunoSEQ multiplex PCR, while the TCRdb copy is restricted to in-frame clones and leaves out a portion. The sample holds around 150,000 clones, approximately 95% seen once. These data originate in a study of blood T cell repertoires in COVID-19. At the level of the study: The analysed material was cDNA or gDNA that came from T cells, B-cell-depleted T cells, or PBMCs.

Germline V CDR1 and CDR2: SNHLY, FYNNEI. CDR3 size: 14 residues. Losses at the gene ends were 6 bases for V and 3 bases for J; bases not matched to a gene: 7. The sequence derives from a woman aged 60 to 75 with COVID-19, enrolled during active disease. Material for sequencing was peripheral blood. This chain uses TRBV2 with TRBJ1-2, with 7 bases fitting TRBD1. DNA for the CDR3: TGTGCCAGCAGCCTACAGGGGTCCCACTATGGCTACACCTTC. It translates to CASSLQGSHYGYTF.